These 27 T cell receptor beta chains were sequenced from one sample in a study of T cells expressing NK-cell markers. TCRdb reprocessed the 5' RACE reads, keeping one entry per CDR3 protein, no DNA. This sample contains 500,000 to 700,000 distinct CDR3 sequences. Sample: blood T cells: a sorted CD56 or NKG2C T cell subset, CD4+ or CD8+ T cells, or bulk PBMC T cells (not recorded which). The receptor set was obtained from a young man in good health.

This chain uses TRBV29-1 with TRBJ1-1; absent DNA, TCRdb's TRBD1 call cannot be checked. Germline V gene data show CDR1 as SQVTM and CDR2 as ANQGSEA. This CDR3 contains 15 residues. The CDR3 loop is CSASEAGGWNTEAFF.

The chain employs TRBV6-1 and TRBJ1-2; without DNA, the TCRdb call of TRBD1 cannot be checked. The CDR3 loop spans 16 amino acids. Germline CDR1 is MNHNS and CDR2 is SASEGT. CDR3: CASSGQGSPTNYGYTF.

The CDR3 is CASSKGERLTDTQYF. The gene calls are TRBV12-3 or TRBV12-4 and TRBJ2-3; TCRdb picks TRBD1, but there is no DNA to check that call. CDR3 length: 15 residues.

The J gene is TRBJ2-7, the V gene TRBV20-1; the TCRdb call, TRBD2, lacks DNA for checking. Per the germline V gene, CDR1 is DFQATT and CDR2 is SNEGSKA (reference sequence). CDR3 size: 11 residues. This chain's CDR3 is CSAGPLREQYF.

Here the CDR3 reads CSARDRAKNLYEQYF. The genes are TRBV20-1 and TRBJ2-7; TCRdb proposes TRBD2, but this gene call is untestable without DNA. The V gene's germline CDR1 is DFQATT and CDR2 SNEGSKA (reference sequence). The CDR3 consists of 15 residues.

The V call is TRBV5-1, the J call TRBJ1-4. Per the germline V gene, CDR1 is SGHRS and CDR2 is YFSETQ. CDR3 length: 14 residues. CDR3 in amino acids: CASSLSGEGEKLFF.

The chain has TRBV6-1 and TRBJ2-3; TCRdb picks TRBD1, but there is no DNA to check that call. CDR1 MNHNS and CDR2 SASEGT come from the germline V gene. This CDR3 has 13 amino acids. The CDR3 loop is CASSDGPGQGQYF.

The chain recombines TRBV5-1 with TRBJ2-1; as DNA is missing, the TRBD1 call by TCRdb cannot be tested. The germline V gene has CDR1 SGHRS and CDR2 YFSETQ. The CDR3 loop spans 12 amino acids. This chain's CDR3 is CASSADRNEQFF.

The chain uses TRBV6-2 or TRBV6-3 and TRBJ1-6. The CDR3 contains 12 residues. Germline CDR1 reads MNHEY; CDR2 reads SVGEGT. The CDR3 protein is CASSNGDSPLHF.

The rearrangement uses TRBV7-2 and TRBJ1-1; the D gene TCRdb calls, TRBD1, cannot be checked with no DNA. CDR1 and CDR2 (germline): SGHTA, FQGNSA. The CDR3 extends over 13 amino acids. The CDR3 loop is CASSLGTGNEAFF.

The V and J genes are TRBV5-6 and TRBJ2-5; the D gene TCRdb calls, TRBD2, cannot be checked with no DNA. From germline, CDR1 is SGHDT and CDR2 YYEEEE. The CDR3 loop spans 16 amino acids. The CDR3: CASSQGLAGAGETQYF.

The V and J genes are TRBV7-6 and TRBJ2-5; TCRdb outputs TRBD2, but without DNA this stays unchecked. CDR3 length: 16 residues. CDR1 and CDR2 from the germline V gene are SGHVS and FNYEAQ. This CDR3 is CASSLVTSGPQETQYF.

The V call is TRBV7-9, the J call TRBJ2-3; the TCRdb call, TRBD1, lacks DNA for checking. From germline, CDR1 is SEHNR and CDR2 FQNEAQ (reference sequence). The CDR3 sequence is 15 residues long. CDR3 residues: CASSSTREFTDTQYF. The whole variable domain, filled in from reference TRBV7-9 and TRBJ2-3, reads DTGVSQNPRHKITKRGQNVTFRCDPISEHNRLYWYRQTLGQGPEFLTYFQNEAQLEKSRLLSDRFSAERPKGSFSTLEIQRTEQGDSAMYLCASSSTREFTDTQYFGPGTRLTVL.

V and J are TRBV4-2 and TRBJ2-5; TCRdb picks TRBD1, but there is no DNA to check that call. This CDR3 is built from 15 residues. The germline gives CDR1 LGHNA, CDR2 YNFKEQ. The chain's CDR3 is CASSRPGTGQETQYF.

The chain has TRBV7-9 and TRBJ2-5; TCRdb calls TRBD2, which cannot be checked without DNA. From germline, CDR1 is SEHNR and CDR2 FQNEAQ (reference sequence). This CDR3 is built from 16 residues. The CDR3 protein is CASSYPLAVPKETQYF.

V gene TRBV29-1 combines with J gene TRBJ2-1; the TCRdb D gene call, TRBD1, has no DNA to confirm it. The CDR3 is 15 amino acids. Germline V CDR1 and CDR2: SQVTM, ANQGSEA. CDR3 residues: CSVYGTVGSYNEQFF.

The chain carries TRBV25-1 and TRBJ2-5; TCRdb selects TRBD2, and the lack of DNA leaves this call unchecked. CDR3 length equals 15 residues. CDR1 MGHDK and CDR2 SYGVNS come from the germline V gene. The CDR3 here is CASSEYASAQETQYF.

The chain employs TRBV20-1 and TRBJ2-1; checking the TCRdb D call of TRBD2 is not possible without DNA. The CDR3 totals 11 residues. Germline CDR1 reads DFQATT; CDR2 reads SNEGSKA (reference sequence). Here the CDR3 reads CSARLVGEQFF.

The chain carries TRBV27 and TRBJ1-1. The CDR3 covers 15 residues. Germline CDR1 is MNHEY and CDR2 is SMNVEV (reference sequence). The CDR3 sequence is CASSLSAGSYTEAFF.

J is TRBJ2-3 and V is TRBV12-3 or TRBV12-4; TCRdb's D call of TRBD1 is untestable without DNA. The CDR3 is 15 residues long. CDR3 loop: CASSSRGWVADTQYF.

The chain uses TRBV27 and TRBJ2-3; TCRdb designates TRBD2, a call that cannot be tested without DNA. CDR3 length equals 17 residues. Per germline, CDR1 MNHEY and CDR2 SMNVEV (reference sequence). CDR3 sequence reads: CATSRLAGLTSTDTQYF.

V is TRBV29-1 and J is TRBJ2-5. The germline V gene encodes CDR1 SQVTM and CDR2 ANQGSEA. The CDR3 contains 12 residues. The CDR3 region is CSVDYSGETQYF.

This rearrangement joins TRBV5-1 to TRBJ2-6; as DNA is missing, the TRBD1 call by TCRdb cannot be tested. This CDR3 is built from 15 residues. Germline V gene sequence: CDR1 SGHRS, CDR2 YFSETQ. The CDR3 here is CASTPTGSGANVLTF.

V is TRBV18 and J is TRBJ2-4; absent DNA, TCRdb's TRBD2 call cannot be checked. Per germline, CDR1 KGHSH and CDR2 LQKENI. The CDR3 covers 18 residues. CDR3 loop: CASSPGTSGRRTKNIQYF.

V usage is TRBV10-3 and J usage is TRBJ2-3; TCRdb designates TRBD2, a call that cannot be tested without DNA. Germline loops: CDR1 ENHRY, CDR2 SYGVKD. CDR3 size: 14 residues. CDR3 in amino acids: CATGLAASTDTQYF.

The V and J genes are TRBV12-3 or TRBV12-4 and TRBJ2-7. The CDR3 consists of 13 residues. The CDR3 here is CASSLANSYEQYF.

The rearrangement uses TRBV18 and TRBJ2-3. This CDR3 region has 14 residues. Germline V gives CDR1 KGHSH, CDR2 LQKENI. CDR3 region: CASSPPLATDTQYF. Combining the CDR3 with reference TRBV18 and TRBJ2-3 gives the whole variable domain NAGVMQNPRHLVRRRGQEARLRCSPMKGHSHVYWYRQLPEEGLKFMVYLQKENIIDESGMPKERFSAEFPKEGPSILRIQQVVRGDSAAYFCASSPPLATDTQYFGPGTRLTVL.